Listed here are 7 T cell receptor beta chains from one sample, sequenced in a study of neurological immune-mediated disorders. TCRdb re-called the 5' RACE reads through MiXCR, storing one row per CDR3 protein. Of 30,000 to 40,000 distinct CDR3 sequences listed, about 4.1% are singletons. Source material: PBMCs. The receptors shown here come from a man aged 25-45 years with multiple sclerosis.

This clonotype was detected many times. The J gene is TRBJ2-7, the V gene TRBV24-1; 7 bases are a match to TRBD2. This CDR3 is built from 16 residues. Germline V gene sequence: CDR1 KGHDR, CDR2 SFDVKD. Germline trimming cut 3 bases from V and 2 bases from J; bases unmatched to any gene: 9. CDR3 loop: CATSDGPASGTYEQYF. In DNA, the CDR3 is TGTGCCACCAGTGATGGACCGGCTAGCGGAACCTACGAGCAGTACTTC.

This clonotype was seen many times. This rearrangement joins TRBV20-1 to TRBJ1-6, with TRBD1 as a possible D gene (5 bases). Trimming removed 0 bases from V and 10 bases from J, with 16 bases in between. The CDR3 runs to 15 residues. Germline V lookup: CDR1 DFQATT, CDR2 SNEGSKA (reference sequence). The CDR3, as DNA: TGCAGTGCTAGAGATAGAAGGATGCCAGGGTCACCCCTCCACTTT. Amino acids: CSARDRRMPGSPLHF.

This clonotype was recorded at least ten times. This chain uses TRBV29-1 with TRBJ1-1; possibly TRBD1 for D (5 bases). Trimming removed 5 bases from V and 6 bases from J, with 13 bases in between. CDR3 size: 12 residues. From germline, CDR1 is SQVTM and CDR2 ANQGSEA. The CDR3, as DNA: TGCAGCGTTCGGGGGGGTAACTCTGAAGCTTTCTTT. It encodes CSVRGGNSEAFF.

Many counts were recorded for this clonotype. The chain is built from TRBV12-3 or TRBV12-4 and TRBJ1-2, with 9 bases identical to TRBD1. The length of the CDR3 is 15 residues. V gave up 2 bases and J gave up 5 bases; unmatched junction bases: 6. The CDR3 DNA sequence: TGTGCCAGCAGTTTAAGGGTACAGGGGGCTTATGGCTACACCTTC. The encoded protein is CASSLRVQGAYGYTF.

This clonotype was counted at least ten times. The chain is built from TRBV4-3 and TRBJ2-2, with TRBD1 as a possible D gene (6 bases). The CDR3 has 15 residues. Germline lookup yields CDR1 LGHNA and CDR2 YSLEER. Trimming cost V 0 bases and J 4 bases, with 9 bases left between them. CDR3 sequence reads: CASSQDQGSTGELFF. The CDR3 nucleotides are TGCGCCAGCAGCCAAGACCAGGGGTCCACCGGGGAGCTGTTTTTT.

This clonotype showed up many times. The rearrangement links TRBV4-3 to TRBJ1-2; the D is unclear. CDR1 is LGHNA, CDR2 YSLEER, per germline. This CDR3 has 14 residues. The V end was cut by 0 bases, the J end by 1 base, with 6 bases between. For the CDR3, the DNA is TGCGCCAGCAGCCAAGAGAGCGGTAACTATGGCTACACCTTC. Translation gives CASSQESGNYGYTF.

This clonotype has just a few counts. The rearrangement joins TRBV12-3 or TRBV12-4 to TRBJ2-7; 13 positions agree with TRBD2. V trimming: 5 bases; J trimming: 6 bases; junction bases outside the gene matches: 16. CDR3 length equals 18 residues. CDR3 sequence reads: CASSLTSGGAGSPSEQYF. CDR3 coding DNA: TGTGCCAGCAGTCTCACTAGCGGGGGGGCCGGATCCCCCTCCGAGCAGTACTTC.